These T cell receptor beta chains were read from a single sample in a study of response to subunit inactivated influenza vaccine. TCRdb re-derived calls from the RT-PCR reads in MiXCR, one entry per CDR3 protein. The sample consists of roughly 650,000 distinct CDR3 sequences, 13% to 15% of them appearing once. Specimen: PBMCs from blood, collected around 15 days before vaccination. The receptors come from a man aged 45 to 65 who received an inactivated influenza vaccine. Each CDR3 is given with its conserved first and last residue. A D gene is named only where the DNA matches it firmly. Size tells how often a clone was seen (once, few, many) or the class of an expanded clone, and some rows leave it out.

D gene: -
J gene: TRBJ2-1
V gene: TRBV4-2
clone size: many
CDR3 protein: CASSLRDTLYNEQFF
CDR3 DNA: TGTGCCAGCAGCCTTAGGGACACGTTATACAATGAGCAGTTCTTC

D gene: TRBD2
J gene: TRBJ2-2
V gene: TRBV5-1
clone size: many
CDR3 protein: CASSSRLAGNTGELFF
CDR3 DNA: TGCGCCAGCAGCTCCAGACTAGCGGGGAACACCGGGGAGCTGTTTTTT

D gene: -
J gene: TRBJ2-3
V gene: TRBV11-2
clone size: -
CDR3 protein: CASSFKGGLLTSTDTQYF
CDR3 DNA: TGTGCCAGCAGCTTTAAGGGCGGGCTCCTAACTAGCACAGATACGCAGTATTTT

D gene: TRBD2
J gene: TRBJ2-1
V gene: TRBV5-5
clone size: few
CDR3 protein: CASSFGTSGPRNEQFF
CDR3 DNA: TGTGCCAGCAGCTTCGGGACTAGCGGACCGCGGAATGAGCAGTTCTTC

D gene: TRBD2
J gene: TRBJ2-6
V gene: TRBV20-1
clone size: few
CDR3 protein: CSARGLADAKANVLTF
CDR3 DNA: TGCAGTGCTAGGGGACTAGCGGATGCCAAGGCCAACGTCCTGACTTTC

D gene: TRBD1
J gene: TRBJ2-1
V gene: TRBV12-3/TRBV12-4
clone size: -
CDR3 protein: CASSQPGQGVSYNEQFF
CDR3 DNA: TGTGCCAGCAGTCAACCGGGACAGGGGGTCTCCTACAATGAGCAGTTCTTC

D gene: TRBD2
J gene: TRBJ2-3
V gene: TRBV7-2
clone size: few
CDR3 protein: CASSLVLAGVRDTQYF
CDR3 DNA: TGTGCCAGCAGCTTAGTCCTAGCGGGAGTTCGGGATACGCAGTATTTT

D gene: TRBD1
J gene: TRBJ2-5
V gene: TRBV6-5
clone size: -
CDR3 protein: CASSYSGRGSETQYF
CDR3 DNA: TGTGCCAGCAGTTACTCCGGCAGGGGGTCGGAGACCCAGTACTTC

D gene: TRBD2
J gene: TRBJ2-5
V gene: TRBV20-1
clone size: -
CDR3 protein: CSASLAGVQTQYF
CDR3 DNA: TGCAGTGCTAGTCTAGCGGGAGTGCAGACCCAGTACTTC

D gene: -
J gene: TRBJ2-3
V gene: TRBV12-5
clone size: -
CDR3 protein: CASGLVLGGPDTQYF
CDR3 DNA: TGTGCTAGTGGTTTGGTACTCGGGGGTCCAGATACGCAGTATTTT

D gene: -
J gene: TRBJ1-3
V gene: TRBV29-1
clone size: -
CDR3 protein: CSVEDGLGNTIYF
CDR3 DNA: TGCAGCGTTGAAGACGGGTTGGGAAACACCATATATTTT

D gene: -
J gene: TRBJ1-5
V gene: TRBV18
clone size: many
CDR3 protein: CASSPGRDQPQHF
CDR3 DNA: TGTGCCAGCTCACCAGGCAGGGATCAGCCCCAGCATTTT

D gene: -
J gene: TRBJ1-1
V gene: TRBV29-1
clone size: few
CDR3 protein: CSVELQSGTEAFF
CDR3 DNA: TGCAGCGTTGAATTGCAGTCCGGCACTGAAGCTTTCTTT

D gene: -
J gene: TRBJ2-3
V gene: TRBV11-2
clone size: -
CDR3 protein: CASSFLVKDTQYF
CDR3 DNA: TGTGCCAGCAGCTTCCTGGTCAAGGATACGCAGTATTTT

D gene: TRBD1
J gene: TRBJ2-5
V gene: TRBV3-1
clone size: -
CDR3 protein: CASSQQTGPSETQYF
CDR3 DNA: TGTGCCAGCAGCCAACAGACAGGGCCCTCGGAGACCCAGTACTTC

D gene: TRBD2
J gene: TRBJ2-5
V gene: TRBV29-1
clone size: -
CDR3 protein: CSVELGLAGVSTQYF
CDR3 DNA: TGCAGCGTTGAGCTCGGACTAGCGGGAGTTTCGACCCAGTACTTC

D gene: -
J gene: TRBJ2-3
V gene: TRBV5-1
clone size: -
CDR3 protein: CASSLVGETDTQYF
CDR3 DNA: TGCGCCAGCAGCTTGGTGGGGGAAACAGATACGCAGTATTTT

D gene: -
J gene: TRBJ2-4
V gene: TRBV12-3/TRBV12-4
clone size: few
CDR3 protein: CASSLNVIQYF
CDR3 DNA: TGTGCCAGCAGTTTAAACGTCATTCAGTACTTC

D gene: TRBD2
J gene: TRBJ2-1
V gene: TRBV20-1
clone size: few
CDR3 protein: CSARDLSGGYNEQFF
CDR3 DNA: TGCAGTGCTAGAGATCTGTCGGGGGGGTACAATGAGCAGTTCTTC

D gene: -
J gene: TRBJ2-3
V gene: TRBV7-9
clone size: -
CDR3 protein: CASSLRRGLSTDTQYF
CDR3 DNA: TGTGCCAGCAGCTTACGGCGGGGCCTGAGCACAGATACGCAGTATTTT

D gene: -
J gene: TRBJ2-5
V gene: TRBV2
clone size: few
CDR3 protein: CASTGQLGETQYF
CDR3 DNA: TGTGCCAGCACTGGGCAGTTAGGGGAGACCCAGTACTTC

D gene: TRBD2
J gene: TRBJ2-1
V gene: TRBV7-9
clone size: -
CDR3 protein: CASSWGLAGYEQFF
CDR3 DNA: TGTGCCAGCAGCTGGGGGCTAGCGGGATATGAGCAGTTCTTC

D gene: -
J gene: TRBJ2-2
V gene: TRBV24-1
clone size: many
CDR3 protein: CAPSSSGELFF
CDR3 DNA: TGTGCCCCGTCGTCCTCCGGGGAGCTGTTTTTT

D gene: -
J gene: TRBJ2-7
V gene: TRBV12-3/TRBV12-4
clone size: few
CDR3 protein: CASSLWPAQGYEQYF
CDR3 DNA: TGTGCCAGCAGTTTATGGCCAGCGCAGGGCTACGAGCAGTACTTC

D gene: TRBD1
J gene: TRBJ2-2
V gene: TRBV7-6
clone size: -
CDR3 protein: CASSLGGQGARTGELFF
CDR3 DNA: TGTGCCAGCAGCTTAGGGGGGCAGGGGGCTCGCACCGGGGAGCTGTTTTTT

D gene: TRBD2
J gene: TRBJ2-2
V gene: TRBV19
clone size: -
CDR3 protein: CASSSVAGGFNTGELFF
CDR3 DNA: TGTGCCAGTAGTTCCGTCGCGGGAGGGTTTAACACCGGGGAGCTGTTTTTT

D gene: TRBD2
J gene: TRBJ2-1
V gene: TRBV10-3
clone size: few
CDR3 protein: CAIMGEREGYNEQFF
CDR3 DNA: TGTGCCATCATGGGCGAGCGGGAGGGGTACAATGAGCAGTTCTTC

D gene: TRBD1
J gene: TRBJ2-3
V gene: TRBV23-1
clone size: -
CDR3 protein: CASSPTLRTGGTDTQYF
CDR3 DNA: TGCGCCAGCAGTCCGACCCTCCGGACAGGGGGGACAGATACGCAGTATTTT

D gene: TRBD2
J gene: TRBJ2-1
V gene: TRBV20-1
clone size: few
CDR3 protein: CRPSGGSSYNEQFF
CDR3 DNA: TGCAGGCCTAGCGGGGGGAGCTCCTACAATGAGCAGTTCTTC